This entry describes one TCR beta chain. The antigen is undetermined. cDNA synthesis used the whole RNA isolate, giving expressed TCRB sequences. Sequenced naive, central memory and regulatory T cell samples produced an average of roughly 3.5 million reads. Profiled with immunoSEQ multiplex PCR; TCRdb holds only in-frame clones, not every one. The sample yields some 370,000 clones, 8.5% to 10% seen once. This sample is part of a study of beta chain features in type 1 diabetes. Study conclusions and caveats: Type 1 diabetes patients had moderately but significantly shorter TCRB CDR3s in all four CD4+ subsets. Insertions were fewer and deletions more numerous at VDJ junctions in type 1 diabetes patients.

The V gene lost 7 bases and the J gene lost 1 base, with 9 bases spanning the gap. Germline V gene lookup returns CDR1 MDHEN and CDR2 SYDVKM. This CDR3 is built from 13 residues. Every participating donor gave one draw, a heparinised blood sample averaging approximately 110 mL. Sequencing used central memory CD4+ T cells from blood. This TCR was recovered from a man younger than 45 with type 1 diabetes. The chain combines TRBV28 with TRBJ2-3; tentative D call: TRBD1 (6 bases). The chain's CDR3 is CASTRTGTDTQYF. The CDR3 nucleotides are TGTGCCAGCACGCGGACAGGCACAGATACGCAGTATTTT.